The 24 T cell receptor beta chains listed next were all sequenced from one sample in a study of blood T cell repertoires in COVID-19. Assay: immunoSEQ multiplex PCR; the TCRdb copy retains only in-frame clones and omits some. The sample lists roughly 55,000 clones; 80% to 85% were seen once. Sequenced: peripheral blood. Receptors were obtained from a woman aged 55 to 70 with acute or convalescent COVID-19.

CDR3 coding DNA: TGTGCCAGCAGCTTAGCAGCGGGAGTCTACACCGGGGAGCTGTTTTTT. It translates to CASSLAAGVYTGELFF. The genes are TRBV11-2 and TRBJ2-2, with 8 bases lining up with TRBD2. CDR3 length: 16 amino acids. CDR1 is SGHAT, CDR2 FQNNGV, per germline. The V and J ends lost 1 base and 3 bases, in that order; junction bases with no gene match: 4.

This clone has just one count. This chain uses TRBV6-6 with TRBJ1-1, with D tentatively TRBD1 (6 bases). Germline CDR1 is MNHNY and CDR2 is SVGAGI (reference sequence). The CDR3 has 15 amino acids. V lost 4 bases and J 0 bases, leaving 12 bases between the germline ends. DNA for the CDR3: TGTGCCAGCAGTTCGTCAGGGGCATTGAACACTGAAGCTTTCTTT. Residues: CASSSSGALNTEAFF.

J is TRBJ1-5 and V is TRBV19; 8 positions match TRBD1. The germline gives CDR1 LNHDA, CDR2 SQIVND (reference sequence). CDR3 length: 15 residues. Losses at the gene ends were 4 bases for V and 1 base for J; bases not matched to a gene: 3. The CDR3 loop reads CASSRQGQSNQPQHF. The CDR3 DNA is TGTGCCAGTAGTAGACAGGGGCAGAGCAATCAGCCCCAGCATTTT. The whole variable domain, filled in from reference TRBV19 and TRBJ1-5, reads DGGITQSPKYLFRKEGQNVTLSCEQNLNHDAMYWYRQDPGQGLRLIYYSQIVNDFQKGDIAEGYSVSREKKESFPLTVTSAQKNPTAFYLCASSRQGQSNQPQHFGDGTRLSIL.

A few counts support this clone. The rearrangement joins TRBV14 to TRBJ1-2; TRBD1 matches at 7 bases. The trim removed 5 bases at V and 2 bases at J, leaving 2 bases unmatched. The length of the CDR3 is 13 residues. CDR1 SGHDN and CDR2 FVKESK come from the germline V gene. The DNA of the CDR3 is TGTGCCAGCAGCGAGGGACAGAACTATGGCTACACCTTC. It encodes CASSEGQNYGYTF.

The V and J genes are TRBV30 and TRBJ2-1; 12 bases fit TRBD2. Trimming cost V 3 bases and J 8 bases; bases outside gene matches: 11. Looked up from germline, CDR1 is GTSNPN and CDR2 is SVGIG (reference sequence). This CDR3 region has 16 residues. This chain's CDR3 is CAWRVSGLAGRDEQFF. The CDR3, as DNA: TGTGCCTGGAGGGTCTCCGGACTAGCGGGACGGGATGAGCAGTTCTTC.

V is TRBV27 and J is TRBJ1-1; 9 nucleotides line up with TRBD1. The CDR3 runs to 16 residues. The junction had 5 bases not matched to a gene; V was cut back by 3 bases and J by 0 bases. Germline CDR1 reads MNHEY; CDR2 reads SMNVEV (reference sequence). CDR3 bases: TGTGCCAGCAGTTTTGACAGGGGGGAGATGAACACTGAAGCTTTCTTT. Its translation: CASSFDRGEMNTEAFF.

The chain uses TRBV5-1 and TRBJ2-7, with D tentatively TRBD1 (5 bases). The CDR3 length is 13 residues. Germline V CDR1 and CDR2: SGHRS, YFSETQ. V shed 6 bases and J shed 1 base, with 11 bases lying between them. The CDR3 here is CASIPPGSYEQYF. The CDR3 DNA follows: TGCGCCAGCATCCCCCCAGGGTCCTACGAGCAGTACTTC.

The chain carries TRBV7-3 and TRBJ2-1; possibly TRBD2 for D (6 bases). CDR1 and CDR2 from the germline V gene are SGHTA and FQGTGA. This CDR3 spans 12 amino acids. Trimming cost V 0 bases and J 14 bases, with 11 bases left between them. CDR3: CASSLTREPEFF. The CDR3 DNA is TGTGCCAGCAGCTTAACCCGGGAGCCCGAGTTCTTC.

The rearrangement links TRBV7-2 to TRBJ1-2, with TRBD1 matching 8 bases. The CDR3 consists of 15 residues. V lost 5 bases and J lost 8; bases outside the gene matches: 13. CDR1 is SGHTA and CDR2 is FQGNSA in the germline V gene. Here the CDR3 DNA reads TGTGCCAGCAGCCCGAGGACAGGGTCTCCGACAGGCTACACCTTC. This translates into CASSPRTGSPTGYTF.

The J gene is TRBJ2-1, the V gene TRBV5-6, with a possible D match to TRBD2 (6 bases). Germline assignment: CDR1 SGHDT and CDR2 YYEEEE. V was trimmed by 6 bases and J by 0 bases, leaving 13 bases between them. This CDR3 region has 15 residues. The CDR3: CASIPWGDSYNEQFF. In DNA form, the CDR3 reads TGTGCCAGCATCCCTTGGGGGGACTCCTACAATGAGCAGTTCTTC.

This chain connects TRBV5-6 to TRBJ1-1, with D possibly being TRBD1 (6 bases). The V gene's germline CDR1 is SGHDT and CDR2 YYEEEE. This CDR3 has 15 amino acids. Trimming left V 4 bases short and J 1 base short, with 14 bases between. The CDR3 sequence is CASSPLGGANTEAFF. CDR3 nucleotides: TGTGCCAGCAGCCCCTTAGGGGGTGCGAACACTGAAGCTTTCTTT.

The chain joins TRBV7-9 to TRBJ2-3; D gene ambiguous. V lost 1 base and J lost 4, with 6 bases in between. This CDR3 has 13 amino acids. From germline, CDR1 is SEHNR and CDR2 FQNEAQ (reference sequence). The DNA of the CDR3 is TGTGCCAGCAGCTTAGGAGTCGCAGATACGCAGTATTTT. This encodes CASSLGVADTQYF.

The chain uses TRBV18 and TRBJ2-1; tentative D call: TRBD2 (6 bases). The CDR3 length is 15 residues. Germline V gene lookup returns CDR1 KGHSH and CDR2 LQKENI. Trimming left V 0 bases short and J 5 bases short, with 11 bases between. CDR3 region: CASSPPGLLNNEQFF. CDR3 DNA: TGTGCCAGCTCACCACCGGGACTGCTAAACAATGAGCAGTTCTTC.

The chain has TRBV11-2 and TRBJ2-5; 7 bases agree with TRBD2. Unmatched junction bases numbered 17, after V lost 10 bases and J lost 3 bases. In germline, CDR1 is SGHAT, CDR2 FQNNGV. This CDR3 has 16 amino acids. In DNA form, the CDR3 reads TGTGCCAACACCCAAAGAGCGGGGATACACAAAGAGACCCAGTACTTC. It specifies CANTQRAGIHKETQYF.

This chain connects TRBV9 to TRBJ1-4, with a weak D call TRBD1 (6 bases). CDR3 length equals 18 residues. V lost 4 bases and J lost 10, with 29 bases in between. Germline CDR1 is SGDLS and CDR2 is YYNGEE. The CDR3 spells CASSSHPRGGDPEGKLFF. In nucleotides, the CDR3 is TGTGCCAGCAGCTCTCACCCCAGGGGTGGCGACCCAGAGGGAAAACTGTTTTTT.

The V and J genes are TRBV30 and TRBJ2-1, with D unresolved. Trimming took 3 bases from V and 4 from J, leaving 7 bases between them. The CDR3 is 12 residues long. CDR1 and CDR2 from the germline V gene are GTSNPN and SVGIG (reference sequence). CDR3 sequence: CAWSRLYNEQFF. In DNA form, the CDR3 reads TGTGCCTGGAGCAGACTTTACAATGAGCAGTTCTTC.

The CDR3 sequence: CSVILAEGNGETQYF. CDR3 coding DNA: TGCAGCGTAATACTAGCGGAGGGGAACGGAGAGACCCAGTACTTC. The chain employs TRBV29-1 and TRBJ2-5; 8 bases are shared with TRBD2. Germline CDR1 SQVTM, CDR2 ANQGSEA. J gave up 4 bases and V 6 bases, and 13 bases lay outside the gene matches. This CDR3 is built from 15 residues.

V usage is TRBV7-9 and J usage is TRBJ2-7; unclear D gene. The CDR3 runs to 13 residues. CDR1 and CDR2 from the germline V gene are SEHNR and FQNEAQ (reference sequence). V was shortened by 3 bases and J by 0 bases, with 6 bases between the two germline ends. CDR3 region: CASSLLDSYEQYF. CDR3 coding DNA: TGTGCCAGCAGCTTGTTAGACTCCTACGAGCAGTACTTC.

This clone was recorded only once. The chain uses TRBV24-1 and TRBJ2-2; the D is unclear. The CDR3 covers 13 residues. The V end was cut by 3 bases, the J end by 4 bases, with 5 bases between. CDR1 is KGHDR, CDR2 SFDVKD, per germline. This CDR3 reads CATSDESTGELFF. CDR3 sequence (DNA): TGTGCCACCAGTGATGAGAGCACCGGGGAGCTGTTTTTT.

The chain's CDR3 is CATSRDQGTEAFF. DNA of the CDR3: TGTGCCACCAGCAGAGATCAGGGTACTGAAGCTTTCTTT. The rearrangement uses TRBV15 and TRBJ1-1, with D possibly matching TRBD1 (5 bases). Germline V lookup: CDR1 LNHNV, CDR2 YYDKDF (reference sequence). There are 13 residues in the CDR3. V was cut by 0 bases and J by 5 bases, with 7 bases left in between. The variable domain in full, with the rest retrieved from reference TRBV15 and TRBJ1-1, is DAMVIQNPRYQVTQFGKPVTLSCSQTLNHNVMYWYQQKSSQAPKLLFHYYDKDFNNEADTPDNFQSRRPNTSFCFLDIRSPGLGDTAMYLCATSRDQGTEAFFGQGTRLTVV.

This chain joins TRBV30 and TRBJ1-4; no definite D call. Per the germline V gene, CDR1 is GTSNPN and CDR2 is SVGIG (reference sequence). Trimming stripped 5 bases from V and 0 bases from J, with 10 bases between. This CDR3 region has 14 residues. The CDR3 loop reads CAWGFTATNEKLFF. For the CDR3, the DNA is TGTGCCTGGGGGTTTACAGCAACTAATGAAAAACTGTTTTTT.

This chain links TRBV21-1 with TRBJ1-4. TRBV21-1 is assigned pseudogene status. CDR3 length: 15 amino acids. CDR3 region: CASSTTPRTNEKLFF. The CDR3 DNA is TGTGCCAGCAGCACTACTCCAAGAACTAATGAAAAACTGTTTTTT.

The rearrangement joins TRBV12-5 to TRBJ2-7; D is perhaps TRBD1 (5 bases). CDR1 is LGHNT, CDR2 FRNRAP, per germline. Between the trimmed V and J ends, which lost 4 bases and 4 bases, there was a span of 8 bases. The CDR3 spans 12 residues. Written as DNA, the CDR3 is TGTGCTAGTGGTTATGACAGATACGAGCAGTACTTC. As protein: CASGYDRYEQYF.

The chain is built from TRBV5-1 and TRBJ1-6; no firm D call. Trimming left V 5 bases short and J 9 bases short, with 15 bases between. CDR1 and CDR2 from the germline V gene are SGHRS and YFSETQ. The CDR3 contains 14 residues. Here the CDR3 DNA reads TGCGCCAGCAGGGAGAGTCAAAACTCTTCACCCCTCCACTTT. Amino acid sequence: CASRESQNSSPLHF.